Listed here is a single TCR beta chain. A TCRbeta library incorporating unique molecular identifiers was prepared. TCRdb fed the PCR reads into MiXCR, producing one record per CDR3 protein. The data contain about a million distinct CDR3 sequences, roughly 29% of them seen just once; the ten biggest clones take up under 30%. Trimming took 0 bases from V and 6 from J, leaving 10 bases between them. CDR1 and CDR2 from the germline V gene are SGDLS and YYNGEE. The CDR3 sequence is 14 residues long. These data originate in a study of T-cell reconstitution after alpha-beta-depleted transplantation in children.

The sequence was collected from a boy in the first two years of life who had a stem cell transplant for SCID, so the T cells may come from the graft donor. The sample in question was PBMCs, mostly from graft donor cells, obtained 360 days after TCRalphabeta/CD19-depleted stem cell transplant. The chain joins TRBV9 to TRBJ1-5; D gene ambiguous. The CDR3 loop is CASSVGGVSQPQHF. CDR3 nucleotides: TGTGCCAGCAGCGTAGGCGGGGTTAGTCAGCCCCAGCATTTT.